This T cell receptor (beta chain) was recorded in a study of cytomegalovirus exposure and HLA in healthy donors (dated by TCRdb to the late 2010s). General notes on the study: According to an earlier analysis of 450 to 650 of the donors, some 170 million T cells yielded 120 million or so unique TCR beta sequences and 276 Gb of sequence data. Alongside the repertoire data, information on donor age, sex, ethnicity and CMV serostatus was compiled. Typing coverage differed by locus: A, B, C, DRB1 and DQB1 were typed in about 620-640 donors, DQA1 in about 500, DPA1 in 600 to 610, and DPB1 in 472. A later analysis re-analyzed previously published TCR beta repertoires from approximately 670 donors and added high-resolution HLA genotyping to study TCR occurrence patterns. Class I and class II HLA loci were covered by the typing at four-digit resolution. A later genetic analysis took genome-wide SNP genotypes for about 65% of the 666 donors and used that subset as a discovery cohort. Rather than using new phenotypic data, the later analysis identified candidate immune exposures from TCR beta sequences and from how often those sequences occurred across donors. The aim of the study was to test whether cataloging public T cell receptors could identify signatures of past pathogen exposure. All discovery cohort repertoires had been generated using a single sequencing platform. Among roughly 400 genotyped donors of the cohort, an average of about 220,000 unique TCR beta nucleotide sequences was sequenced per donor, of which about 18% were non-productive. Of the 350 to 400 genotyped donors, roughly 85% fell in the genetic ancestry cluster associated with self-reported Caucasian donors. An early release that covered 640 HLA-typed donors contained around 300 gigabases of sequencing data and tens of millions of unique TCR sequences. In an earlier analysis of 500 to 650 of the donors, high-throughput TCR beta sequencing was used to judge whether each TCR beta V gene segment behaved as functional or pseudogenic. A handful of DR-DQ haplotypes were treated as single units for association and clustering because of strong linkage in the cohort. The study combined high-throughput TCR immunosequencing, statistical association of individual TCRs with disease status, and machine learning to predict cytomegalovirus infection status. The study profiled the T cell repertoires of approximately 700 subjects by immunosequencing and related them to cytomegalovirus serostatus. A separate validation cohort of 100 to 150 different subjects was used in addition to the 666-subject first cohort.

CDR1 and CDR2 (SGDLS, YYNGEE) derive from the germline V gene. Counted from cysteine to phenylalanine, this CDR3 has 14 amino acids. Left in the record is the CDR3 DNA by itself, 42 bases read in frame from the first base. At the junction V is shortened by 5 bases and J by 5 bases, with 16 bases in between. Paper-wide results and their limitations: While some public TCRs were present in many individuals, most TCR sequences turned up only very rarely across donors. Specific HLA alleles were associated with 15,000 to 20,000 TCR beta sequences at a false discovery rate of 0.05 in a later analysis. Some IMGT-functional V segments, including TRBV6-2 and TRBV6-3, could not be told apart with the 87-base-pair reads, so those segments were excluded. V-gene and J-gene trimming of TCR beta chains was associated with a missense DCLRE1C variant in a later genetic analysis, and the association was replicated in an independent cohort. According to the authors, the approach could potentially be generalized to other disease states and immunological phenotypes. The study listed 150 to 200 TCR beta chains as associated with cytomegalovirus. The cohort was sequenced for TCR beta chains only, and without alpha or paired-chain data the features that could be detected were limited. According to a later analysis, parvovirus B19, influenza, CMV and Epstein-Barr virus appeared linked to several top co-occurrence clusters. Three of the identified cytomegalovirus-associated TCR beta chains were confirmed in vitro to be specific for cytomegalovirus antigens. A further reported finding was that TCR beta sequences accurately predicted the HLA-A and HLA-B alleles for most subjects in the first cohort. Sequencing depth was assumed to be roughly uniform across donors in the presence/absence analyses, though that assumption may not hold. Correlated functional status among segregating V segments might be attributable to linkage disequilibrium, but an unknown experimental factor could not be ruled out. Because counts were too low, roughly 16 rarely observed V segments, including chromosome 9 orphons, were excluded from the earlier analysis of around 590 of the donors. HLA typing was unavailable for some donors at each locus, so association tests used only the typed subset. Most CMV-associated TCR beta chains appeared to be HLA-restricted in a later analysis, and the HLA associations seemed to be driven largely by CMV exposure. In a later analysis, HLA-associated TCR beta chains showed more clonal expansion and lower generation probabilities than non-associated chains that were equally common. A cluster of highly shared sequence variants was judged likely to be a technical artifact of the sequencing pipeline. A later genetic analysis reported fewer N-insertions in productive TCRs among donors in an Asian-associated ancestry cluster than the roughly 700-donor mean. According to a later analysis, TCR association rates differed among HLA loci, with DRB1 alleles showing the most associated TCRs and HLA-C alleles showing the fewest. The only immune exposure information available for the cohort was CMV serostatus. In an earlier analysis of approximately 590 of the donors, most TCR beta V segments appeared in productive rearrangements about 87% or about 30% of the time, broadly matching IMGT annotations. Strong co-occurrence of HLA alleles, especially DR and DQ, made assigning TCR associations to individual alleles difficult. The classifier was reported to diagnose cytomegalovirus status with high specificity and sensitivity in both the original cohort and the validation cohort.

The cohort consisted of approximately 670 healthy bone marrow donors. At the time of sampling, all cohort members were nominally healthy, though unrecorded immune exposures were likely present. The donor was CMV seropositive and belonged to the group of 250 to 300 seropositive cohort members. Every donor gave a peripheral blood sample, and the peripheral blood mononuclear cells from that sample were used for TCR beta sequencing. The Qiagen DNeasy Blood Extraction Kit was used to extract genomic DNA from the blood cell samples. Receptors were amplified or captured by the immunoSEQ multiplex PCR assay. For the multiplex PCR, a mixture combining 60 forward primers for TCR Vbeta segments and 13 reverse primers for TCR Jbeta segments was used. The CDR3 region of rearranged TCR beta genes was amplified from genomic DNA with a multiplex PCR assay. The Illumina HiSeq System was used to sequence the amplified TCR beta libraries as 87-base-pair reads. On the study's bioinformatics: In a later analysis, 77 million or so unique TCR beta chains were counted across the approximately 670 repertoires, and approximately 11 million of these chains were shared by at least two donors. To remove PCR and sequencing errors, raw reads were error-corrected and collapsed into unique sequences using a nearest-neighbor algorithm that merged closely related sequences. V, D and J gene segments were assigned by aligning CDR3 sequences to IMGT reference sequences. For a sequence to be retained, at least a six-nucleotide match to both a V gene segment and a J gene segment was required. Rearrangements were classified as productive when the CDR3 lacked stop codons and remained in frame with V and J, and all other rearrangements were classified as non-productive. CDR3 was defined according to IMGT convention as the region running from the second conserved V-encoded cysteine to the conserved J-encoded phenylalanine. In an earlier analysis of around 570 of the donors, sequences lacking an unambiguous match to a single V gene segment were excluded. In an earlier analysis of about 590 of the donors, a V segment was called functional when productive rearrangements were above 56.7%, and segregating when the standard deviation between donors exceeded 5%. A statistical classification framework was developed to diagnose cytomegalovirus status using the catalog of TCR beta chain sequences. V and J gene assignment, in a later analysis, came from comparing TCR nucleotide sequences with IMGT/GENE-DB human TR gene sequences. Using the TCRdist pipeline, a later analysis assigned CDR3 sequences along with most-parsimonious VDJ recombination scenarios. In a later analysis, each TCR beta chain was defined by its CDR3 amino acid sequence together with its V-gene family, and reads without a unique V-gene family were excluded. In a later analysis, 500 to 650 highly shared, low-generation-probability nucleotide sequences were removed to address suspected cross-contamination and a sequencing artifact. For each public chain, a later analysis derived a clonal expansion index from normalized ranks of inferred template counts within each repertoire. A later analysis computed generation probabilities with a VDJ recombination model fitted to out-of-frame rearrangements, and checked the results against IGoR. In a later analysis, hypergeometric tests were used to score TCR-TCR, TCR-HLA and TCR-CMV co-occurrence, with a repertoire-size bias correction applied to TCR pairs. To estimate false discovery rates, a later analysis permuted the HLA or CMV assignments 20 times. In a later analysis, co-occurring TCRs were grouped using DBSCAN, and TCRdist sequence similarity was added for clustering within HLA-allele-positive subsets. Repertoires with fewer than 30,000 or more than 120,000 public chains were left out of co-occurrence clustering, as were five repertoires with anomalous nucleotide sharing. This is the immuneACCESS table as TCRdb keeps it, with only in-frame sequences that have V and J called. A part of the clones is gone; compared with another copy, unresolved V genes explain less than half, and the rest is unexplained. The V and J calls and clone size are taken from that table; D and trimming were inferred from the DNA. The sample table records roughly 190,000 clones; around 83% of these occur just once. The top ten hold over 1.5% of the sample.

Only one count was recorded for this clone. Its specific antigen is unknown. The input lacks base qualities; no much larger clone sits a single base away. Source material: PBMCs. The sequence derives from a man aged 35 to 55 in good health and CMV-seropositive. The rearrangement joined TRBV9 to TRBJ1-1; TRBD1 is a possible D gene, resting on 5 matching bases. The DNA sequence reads TGTGCCAGCAGATTTTTAGGGGAATGGACTGAAGCTTTCTTT. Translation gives CASRFLGEWTEAFF.